The 19 T cell receptor beta chains given below trace back to one sample, sequenced in a study of T cells in localized non-small cell lung cancer. Profiling relied on immunoSEQ multiplex PCR, and the TCRdb table lists in-frame clones only, not all of them. The data contain 35,000 or so clones, roughly nine tenths of them singletons. Sequencing was performed on peripheral blood, taken before any cancer treatment. The receptors were sampled from a woman aged 40-75 years with stage I lung adenocarcinoma.

This sequence joins TRBV10-2 and TRBJ2-7; D possibly corresponds to TRBD2 (5 bases). The ends were cut back, 6 bases at V and 1 base at J, with 16 bases in the middle. The CDR3 contains 15 residues. Germline V gene lookup returns CDR1 WSHSY and CDR2 SAAADI. CDR3 in DNA: TGCGCCAGCAGGGACGGCGGGCAGAGGTCCTACGAGCAGTACTTC. This translates into CASRDGGQRSYEQYF.

The V gene is TRBV6-5, the J gene TRBJ2-7; no clear D gene. The CDR3 runs to 13 residues. V lost 2 bases, J lost 3 bases, and 8 bases lay in between. Germline V gene sequence: CDR1 MNHEY, CDR2 SVGAGI. CDR3 protein: CASSYPGRYEQYF. The CDR3 nucleotides read TGTGCCAGCAGTTACCCCGGACGCTACGAGCAGTACTTC.

The J gene is TRBJ1-2, the V gene TRBV5-1; 8 nucleotides align to TRBD1. Looked up from germline, CDR1 is SGHRS and CDR2 is YFSETQ. Trimming cost V 1 base and J 3 bases; bases outside gene matches: 2. There are 14 residues in the CDR3. The CDR3 nucleotides are TGCGCCAGCAGCTTGCAGGGGGCGGACTATGGCTACACCTTC. Translated: CASSLQGADYGYTF.

The V call is TRBV10-1, the J call TRBJ2-5, with D perhaps given as TRBD1 or TRBD2 (7 bases each). The CDR3 totals 13 residues. V was cut by 6 bases and J by 5 bases, with 13 bases left in between. The germline gives CDR1 WNHNN, CDR2 SYGVQD (reference sequence). The CDR3 sequence: CASSSGGQETQYF. Here the CDR3 DNA reads TGCGCCAGCAGCTCGGGGGGACAGGAGACCCAGTACTTC.

The chain combines TRBV5-6 with TRBJ2-3; no firm D call. CDR1 and CDR2 from the germline V gene are SGHDT and YYEEEE. This CDR3 is 17 amino acids long. V was cut by 2 bases and J by 0 bases, with 16 bases left in between. The CDR3 region has the DNA TGTGCCAGCAGCTTCCTGTTAGGCATAGATAGCACAGATACGCAGTATTTT. Translated: CASSFLLGIDSTDTQYF.

The V and J genes are TRBV7-8 and TRBJ2-5; possible D gene TRBD2, 5 bases. The CDR3 is made up of 16 amino acids. CDR1 is SGHVS and CDR2 is FQNEAQ in the germline V gene. Trimming left V 5 bases short and J 3 bases short, with 19 bases between. CDR3 amino acids: CASSPRHGEGEETQYF. The CDR3 DNA reads as TGTGCCAGCAGCCCGCGACACGGGGAAGGAGAAGAGACCCAGTACTTC. Together with reference TRBV7-8 and TRBJ2-5, the CDR3 gives the full variable domain: GAGVSQSPRYKVAKRGQDVALRCDPISGHVSLFWYQQALGQGPEFLTYFQNEAQLDKSGLPSDRFFAERPEGSVSTLKIQRTQQEDSAVYLCASSPRHGEGEETQYFGPGTRLLVL.

The V and J genes are TRBV2 and TRBJ1-1; 7 positions match TRBD1. Trimming took 5 bases from V and 1 from J; bases not matched to a gene: 4. The CDR3 has 14 residues. The germline CDR1 and CDR2 sequences are SNHLY and FYNNEI. In DNA form, the CDR3 reads TGTGCCAGCAGTTATGACAGGGAGAACACTGAAGCTTTCTTT. It specifies CASSYDRENTEAFF. The whole variable domain, remainder taken from reference TRBV2 and TRBJ1-1, is EPEVTQTPSHQVTQMGQEVILRCVPISNHLYFYWYRQILGQKVEFLVSFYNNEISEKSEIFDDQFSVERPDGSNFTLKIRSTKLEDSAMYFCASSYDRENTEAFFGQGTRLTVV.

The J gene is TRBJ2-2, the V gene TRBV6-4; 7 nucleotides align to TRBD1. The ends lost 5 bases at V and 7 bases at J; junction bases unmatched: 7. CDR1 and CDR2 from the germline V gene are MRHNA and SNTAGT. The CDR3 covers 14 residues. Here the CDR3 reads CASSPQGPLGELFF. The CDR3 nucleotides are TGTGCCAGCAGTCCACAGGGGCCTCTCGGGGAGCTGTTTTTT.

V is TRBV25-1 and J is TRBJ1-4, with 9 bases that match TRBD1. Losses at the gene ends were 5 bases for V and 4 bases for J; bases not matched to a gene: 5. Germline V gives CDR1 MGHDK, CDR2 SYGVNS. This CDR3 comprises 15 residues. CDR3 sequence (DNA): TGTGCCAGCAGTAAACGACAGGGGGTTAATGAAAAACTGTTTTTT. Translated, it gives CASSKRQGVNEKLFF.

The chain has TRBV13 and TRBJ2-5; 15 nucleotides match TRBD2. J was trimmed by 5 bases and V by 5 bases; bases with no gene match: 6. CDR1 and CDR2 (germline): PRHDT, FYEKMQ (reference sequence). The CDR3 is 16 amino acids. The CDR3 is CASSKRTSGGVETQYF. Here the CDR3 DNA reads TGTGCCAGCAGCAAAAGGACTAGCGGGGGGGTGGAGACCCAGTACTTC.

V usage is TRBV13 and J usage is TRBJ2-1; 9 bases fit TRBD2. Trimming at V came to 2 bases and at J to 8 bases, leaving 13 bases not matched to a gene. There are 17 residues in the CDR3. The V gene's germline CDR1 is PRHDT and CDR2 FYEKMQ (reference sequence). The chain's CDR3 is CASSLRLAGASLDEQFF. Written as DNA, the CDR3 is TGTGCCAGCAGCTTACGTTTAGCGGGGGCCAGCCTCGATGAGCAGTTCTTC.

The rearrangement joins TRBV10-1 to TRBJ1-6; D not certain. V lost 3 bases and J 7 bases, leaving 10 bases between the germline ends. The CDR3 sequence is 14 residues long. Germline CDR1 is WNHNN and CDR2 is SYGVQD (reference sequence). The CDR3 here is CASSDDTGNSPLHF. DNA of the CDR3: TGCGCCAGCAGTGATGACACGGGGAATTCACCCCTCCACTTT.

The CDR3 region has the DNA TGTGCCAGTAGGAGGGAGGGAAAACTGTTTTTT. It codes for CASRREGKLFF. The rearrangement joins TRBV19 to TRBJ1-4; D call uncertain. V dropped 6 bases and J dropped 10 bases, with 9 bases sitting between them. CDR1 is LNHDA and CDR2 is SQIVND in the germline V gene (reference sequence). The CDR3 runs 11 residues. The entire variable domain, with the rest obtained from reference TRBV19 and TRBJ1-4, is as follows: DGGITQSPKYLFRKEGQNVTLSCEQNLNHDAMYWYRQDPGQGLRLIYYSQIVNDFQKGDIAEGYSVSREKKESFPLTVTSAQKNPTAFYLCASRREGKLFFGSGTQLSVL.

V is TRBV4-3 and J is TRBJ1-2, with 10 nucleotides matching TRBD1. The ends lost 0 bases at V and 7 bases at J; junction bases unmatched: 8. The CDR3 runs 16 residues. The germline V gene encodes CDR1 LGHNA and CDR2 YSLEER. CDR3 DNA sequence: TGCGCCAGCAGCCAAGAGGTGCGGGGACAGGGGTTTGGCTACACCTTC. It specifies CASSQEVRGQGFGYTF.

The rearrangement joins TRBV6-5 to TRBJ1-1, with D maybe TRBD1 (5 bases). The V end was cut by 0 bases, the J end by 4 bases, with 9 bases between. CDR1 is MNHEY, CDR2 SVGAGI, per germline. The CDR3 spans 14 residues. In DNA, the CDR3 is TGTGCCAGCAGTTACTCGAGTGGGGGCACTGAAGCTTTCTTT. Its translation: CASSYSSGGTEAFF.

The chain is built from TRBV7-4 and TRBJ2-3; 7 nucleotides line up with TRBD1. The CDR3 covers 18 residues. V gave up 6 bases and J gave up 2 bases; unmatched junction bases: 17. Germline values: CDR1 SGHVT, CDR2 SQSDAQ. CDR3 sequence reads: CASSPRTGTALFTDTQYF. The DNA for the CDR3 is TGTGCCAGCAGTCCAAGGACCGGGACAGCGTTATTCACAGATACGCAGTATTTT. The full variable domain, with the rest looked up from reference TRBV7-4 and TRBJ2-3, is GAGVSQSPRYKVAKRGRDVALRCDSISGHVTLYWYRQTLGQGSEVLTYSQSDAQRDKSGRPSGRFSAERPERSVSTLKIQRTEQGDSAVYLCASSPRTGTALFTDTQYFGPGTRLTVL.

The chain joins TRBV2 to TRBJ2-5; D not certain. CDR3 length: 13 amino acids. V lost 1 base and J lost 7, with 10 bases in between. Germline loops: CDR1 SNHLY, CDR2 FYNNEI. CDR3 DNA: TGTGCCAGCAGTGAAGGACCCACTGGGACCCAGTACTTC. It yields the protein CASSEGPTGTQYF.

This chain links TRBV6-6 with TRBJ2-7; TRBD1 aligns across 9 bases. Germline assignment: CDR1 MNHNY and CDR2 SVGAGI (reference sequence). V lost 2 bases, J lost 2 bases, and 4 bases stayed unmatched. The CDR3 consists of 15 residues. CDR3 sequence reads: CASSYTWTGAYEQYF. In DNA form, the CDR3 reads TGTGCCAGCAGTTACACCTGGACAGGGGCCTACGAGCAGTACTTC.

This clone was observed once. The rearrangement joins TRBV27 to TRBJ2-5; D not resolved. Per the germline V gene, CDR1 is MNHEY and CDR2 is SMNVEV (reference sequence). Trimming took off 3 bases at V and 1 base at J, with 9 bases between the two ends. The CDR3 sequence is 14 residues long. In DNA, the CDR3 is TGTGCCAGCAGTTTTTCAAGGATCCAAGAGACCCAGTACTTC. Translating gives CASSFSRIQETQYF.